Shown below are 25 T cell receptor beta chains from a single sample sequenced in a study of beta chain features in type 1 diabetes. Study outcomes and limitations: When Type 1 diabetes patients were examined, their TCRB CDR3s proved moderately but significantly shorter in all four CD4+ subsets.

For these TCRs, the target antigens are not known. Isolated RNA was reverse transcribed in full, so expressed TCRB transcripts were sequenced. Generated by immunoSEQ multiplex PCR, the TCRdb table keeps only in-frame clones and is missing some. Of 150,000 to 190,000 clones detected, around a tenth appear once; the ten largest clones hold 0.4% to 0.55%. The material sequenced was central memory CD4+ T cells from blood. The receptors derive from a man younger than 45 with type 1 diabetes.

CDR3: CASSQGGSGRARYEQYF. DNA of the CDR3: TGTGCCAGCAGCCAGGGGGGTAGCGGGAGGGCCCGGTACGAGCAGTACTTC. The chain is built from TRBV4-2 and TRBJ2-7; TRBD2 aligns across 11 bases. Unmatched junction bases numbered 11, after V lost 3 bases and J lost 4 bases. This CDR3 contains 17 residues. Germline CDR1 reads LGHNA; CDR2 reads YNFKEQ.

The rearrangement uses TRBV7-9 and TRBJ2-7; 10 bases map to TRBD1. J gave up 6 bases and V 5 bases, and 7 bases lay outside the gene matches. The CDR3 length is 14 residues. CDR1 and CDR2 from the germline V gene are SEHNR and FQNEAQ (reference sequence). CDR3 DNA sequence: TGTGCCAGCAGCCCGGGACAGGGGAGAGGCGAGCAGTACTTC. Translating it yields CASSPGQGRGEQYF. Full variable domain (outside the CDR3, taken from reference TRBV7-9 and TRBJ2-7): DTGVSQNPRHKITKRGQNVTFRCDPISEHNRLYWYRQTLGQGPEFLTYFQNEAQLEKSRLLSDRFSAERPKGSFSTLEIQRTEQGDSAMYLCASSPGQGRGEQYFGPGTRLTVT.

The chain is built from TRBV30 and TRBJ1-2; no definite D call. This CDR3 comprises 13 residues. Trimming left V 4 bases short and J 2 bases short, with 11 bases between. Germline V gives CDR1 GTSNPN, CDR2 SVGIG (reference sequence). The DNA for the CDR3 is TGTGCCTGGACTTGGGCAGCCAACTATGGCTACACCTTC. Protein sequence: CAWTWAANYGYTF.

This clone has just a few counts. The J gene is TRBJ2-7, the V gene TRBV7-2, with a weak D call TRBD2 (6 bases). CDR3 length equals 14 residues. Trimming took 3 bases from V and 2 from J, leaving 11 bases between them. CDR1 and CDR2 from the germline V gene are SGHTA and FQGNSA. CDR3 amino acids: CASSLGRGAYEQYF. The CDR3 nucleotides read TGTGCCAGCAGCTTGGGGCGGGGAGCCTACGAGCAGTACTTC.

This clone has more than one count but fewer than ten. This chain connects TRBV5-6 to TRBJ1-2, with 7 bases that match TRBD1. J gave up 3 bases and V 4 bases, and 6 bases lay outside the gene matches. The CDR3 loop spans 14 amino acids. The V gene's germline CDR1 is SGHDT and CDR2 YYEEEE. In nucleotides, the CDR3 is TGTGCCAGCAGCGAGTGGGGACAGCACTATGGCTACACCTTC. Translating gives CASSEWGQHYGYTF.

CDR3 nucleotides: TGTGCCAGCAGCTTTTACAGGGTGAACACCGGGGAGCTGTTTTTT. It specifies CASSFYRVNTGELFF. V usage is TRBV5-4 and J usage is TRBJ2-2; possibly TRBD1 for D (6 bases). V lost 2 bases to trimming and J lost 1 base, with 9 bases between them. The germline V gene encodes CDR1 SGHNT and CDR2 YYREEE (reference sequence). There are 15 residues in the CDR3.

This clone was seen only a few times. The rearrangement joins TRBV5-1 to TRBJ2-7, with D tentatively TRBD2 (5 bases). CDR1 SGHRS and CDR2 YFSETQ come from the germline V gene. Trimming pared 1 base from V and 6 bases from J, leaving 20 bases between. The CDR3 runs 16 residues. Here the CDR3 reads CASSLSPSSEYGEQYF. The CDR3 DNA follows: TGCGCCAGCAGCTTGTCGCCTAGCTCGGAGTATGGCGAGCAGTACTTC.

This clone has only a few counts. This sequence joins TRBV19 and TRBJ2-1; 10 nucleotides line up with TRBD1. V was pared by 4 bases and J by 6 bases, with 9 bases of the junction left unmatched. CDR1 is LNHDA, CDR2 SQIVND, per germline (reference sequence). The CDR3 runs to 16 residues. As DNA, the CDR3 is TGTGCCAGTAGTACTCGGGACAGGGGTACGGTCAATGAGCAGTTCTTC. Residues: CASSTRDRGTVNEQFF.

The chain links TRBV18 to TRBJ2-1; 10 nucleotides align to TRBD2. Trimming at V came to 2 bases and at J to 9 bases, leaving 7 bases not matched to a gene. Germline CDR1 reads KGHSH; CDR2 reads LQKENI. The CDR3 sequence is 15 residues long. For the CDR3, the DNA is TGTGCCAGCTCACCATCTGCTAGCGGGAGACGTGAGCAGTTCTTC. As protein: CASSPSASGRREQFF.

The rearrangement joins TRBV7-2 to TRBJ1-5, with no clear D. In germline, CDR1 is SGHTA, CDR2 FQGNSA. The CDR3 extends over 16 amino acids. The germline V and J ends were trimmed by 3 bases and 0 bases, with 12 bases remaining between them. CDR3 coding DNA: TGTGCCAGCAGCTTCACACCCGGGAATAGCAATCAGCCCCAGCATTTT. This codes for CASSFTPGNSNQPQHF.

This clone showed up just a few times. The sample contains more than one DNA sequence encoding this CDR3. CDR3 residues: CASSPPGGSSYEQYF. Written as DNA, the CDR3 is TGTGCCAGCAGTCCCCCGGGTGGGAGCTCCTACGAGCAGTACTTC. The chain links TRBV28 to TRBJ2-7; tentatively, D is TRBD2 (5 bases). This CDR3 has 15 residues. Germline V gives CDR1 MDHEN, CDR2 SYDVKM. V lost 5 bases and J lost 0, with 14 bases in between.

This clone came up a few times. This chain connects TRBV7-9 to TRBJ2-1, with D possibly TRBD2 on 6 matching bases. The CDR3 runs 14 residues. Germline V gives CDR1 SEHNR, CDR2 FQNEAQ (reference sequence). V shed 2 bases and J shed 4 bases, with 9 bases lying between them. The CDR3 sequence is CASSLWRGYNEQFF. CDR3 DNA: TGTGCCAGCAGCTTATGGCGGGGTTACAATGAGCAGTTCTTC.

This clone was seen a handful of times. The DNA for the CDR3 is TGTGCCAGCGGAGCCCGGGTGTGGCCCCAGCATTTT. Its protein product is CASGARVWPQHF. This chain links TRBV2 with TRBJ1-5; D remains unclear. Trimming took off 8 bases at V and 9 bases at J, with 14 bases between the two ends. CDR3 length: 12 amino acids. Germline-derived CDR1 and CDR2 are SNHLY and FYNNEI.

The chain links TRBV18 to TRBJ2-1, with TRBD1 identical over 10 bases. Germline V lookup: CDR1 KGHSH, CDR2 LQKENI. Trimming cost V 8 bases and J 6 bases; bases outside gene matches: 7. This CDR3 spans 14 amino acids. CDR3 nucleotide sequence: TGTGCCAGCACGGGGACAGGGGACGGCAATGAGCAGTTCTTC. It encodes CASTGTGDGNEQFF.

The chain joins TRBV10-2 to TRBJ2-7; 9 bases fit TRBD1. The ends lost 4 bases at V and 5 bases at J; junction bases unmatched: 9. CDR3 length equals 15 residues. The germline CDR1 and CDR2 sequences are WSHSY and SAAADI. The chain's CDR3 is CASSGLTGGRNEQYF. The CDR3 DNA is TGCGCCAGCAGTGGCCTAACAGGGGGCAGGAACGAGCAGTACTTC.

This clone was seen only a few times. CDR3 nucleotides: TGTGCCAGCACCAAGACAGCTAACTATGGCTACACCTTC. It is translated as CASTKTANYGYTF. The J gene is TRBJ1-2, the V gene TRBV6-5, with D tentatively TRBD1 (5 bases). Germline CDR1 reads MNHEY; CDR2 reads SVGAGI. This CDR3 comprises 13 residues. The V end was cut by 7 bases, the J end by 0 bases, with 9 bases between.

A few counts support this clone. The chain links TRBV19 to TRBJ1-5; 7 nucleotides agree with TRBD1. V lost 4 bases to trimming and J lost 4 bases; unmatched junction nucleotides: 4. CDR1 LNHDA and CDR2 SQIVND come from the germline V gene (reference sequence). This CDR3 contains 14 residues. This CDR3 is CASSTQGWNQPQHF. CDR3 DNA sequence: TGTGCCAGTAGTACACAGGGGTGGAATCAGCCCCAGCATTTT.

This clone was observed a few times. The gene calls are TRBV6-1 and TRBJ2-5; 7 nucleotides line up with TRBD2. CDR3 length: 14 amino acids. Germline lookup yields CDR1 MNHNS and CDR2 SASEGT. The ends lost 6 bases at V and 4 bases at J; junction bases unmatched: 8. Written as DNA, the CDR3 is TGTGCCAGCAGGGAGGGAGGGTCTCTAGAGACCCAGTACTTC. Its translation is CASREGGSLETQYF.

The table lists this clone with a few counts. The CDR3 sequence is CASNRGGYNEQFF. CDR3 in DNA: TGTGCCAGCAATCGCGGCGGATACAATGAGCAGTTCTTC. The chain carries TRBV2 and TRBJ2-1; D unclear. Germline V gene data show CDR1 as SNHLY and CDR2 as FYNNEI. There are 13 residues in the CDR3. V was trimmed by 7 bases and J by 4 bases, leaving 11 bases between them.

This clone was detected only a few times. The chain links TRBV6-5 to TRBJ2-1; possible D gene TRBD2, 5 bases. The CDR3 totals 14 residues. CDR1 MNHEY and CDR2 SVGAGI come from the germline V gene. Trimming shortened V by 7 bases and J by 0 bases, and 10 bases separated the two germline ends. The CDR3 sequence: CASTPGSSYNEQFF. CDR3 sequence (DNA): TGTGCCAGCACCCCGGGGAGCTCCTACAATGAGCAGTTCTTC.

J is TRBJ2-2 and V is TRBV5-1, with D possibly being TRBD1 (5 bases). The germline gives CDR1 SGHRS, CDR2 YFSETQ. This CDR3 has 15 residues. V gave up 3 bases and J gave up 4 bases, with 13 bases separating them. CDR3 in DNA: TGCGCCAGCAGCTCAGCTACAGGACCCACCGGGGAGCTGTTTTTT. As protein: CASSSATGPTGELFF.

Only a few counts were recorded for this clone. CDR3 residues: CASSLALSGGETQYF. In DNA, the CDR3 is TGCGCCAGCAGCTTGGCCCTAAGCGGTGGAGAGACCCAGTACTTC. The chain joins TRBV5-1 to TRBJ2-5; a weak D match, TRBD2 (5 bases). The V end lost 0 bases, the J end lost 4 bases, and 13 bases lay between the germline ends. In germline, CDR1 is SGHRS, CDR2 YFSETQ. The CDR3 is made up of 15 amino acids. The full variable domain, its missing parts supplied by reference TRBV5-1 and TRBJ2-5, is KAGVTQTPRYLIKTRGQQVTLSCSPISGHRSVSWYQQTPGQGLQFLFEYFSETQRNKGNFPGRFSGRQFSNSRSEMNVSTLELGDSALYLCASSLALSGGETQYFGPGTRLLVL.

The CDR3 nucleotides are TGTGCCAGCAGCTACAAACCCGGGGGCACAGATACGCAGTATTTT. As protein: CASSYKPGGTDTQYF. The rearrangement joins TRBV14 to TRBJ2-3, with D perhaps matching TRBD2 (5 bases). The CDR3 covers 15 residues. The germline gives CDR1 SGHDN, CDR2 FVKESK. V gave up 5 bases and J gave up 1 base, with 13 bases separating them.

The chain's CDR3 is CASSEQGSGANVLTF. The CDR3 DNA follows: TGTGCCAGCAGCGAACAGGGGTCTGGGGCCAACGTCCTGACTTTC. This chain uses TRBV7-9 with TRBJ2-6, with 7 bases aligning to TRBD1. CDR3 length: 15 amino acids. V shed 5 bases and J 1 base; nucleotides not matched to a gene: 2. CDR1 and CDR2 (germline): SEHNR, FQNEAQ (reference sequence).

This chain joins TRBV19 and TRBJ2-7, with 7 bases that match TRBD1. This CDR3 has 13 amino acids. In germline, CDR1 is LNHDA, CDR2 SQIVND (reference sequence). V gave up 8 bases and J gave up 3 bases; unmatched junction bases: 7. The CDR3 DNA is TGTGCCAGTGGGGGACAGTCATACTACGAGCAGTACTTC. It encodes CASGGQSYYEQYF.